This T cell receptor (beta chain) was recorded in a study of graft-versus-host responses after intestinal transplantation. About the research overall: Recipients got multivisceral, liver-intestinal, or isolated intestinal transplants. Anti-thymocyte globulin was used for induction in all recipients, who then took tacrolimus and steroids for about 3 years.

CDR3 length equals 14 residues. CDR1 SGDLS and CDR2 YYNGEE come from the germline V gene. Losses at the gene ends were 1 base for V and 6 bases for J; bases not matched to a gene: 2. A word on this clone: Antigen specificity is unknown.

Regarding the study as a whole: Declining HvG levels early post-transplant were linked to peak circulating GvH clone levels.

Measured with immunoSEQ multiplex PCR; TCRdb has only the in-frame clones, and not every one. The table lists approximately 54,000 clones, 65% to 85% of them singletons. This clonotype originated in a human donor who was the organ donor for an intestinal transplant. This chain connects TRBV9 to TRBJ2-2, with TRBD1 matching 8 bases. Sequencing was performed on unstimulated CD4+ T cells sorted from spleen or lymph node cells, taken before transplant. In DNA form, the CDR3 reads TGTGCCAGCAGCGTACGACAGGGGCCCGGGGAGCTGTTTTTT. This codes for CASSVRQGPGELFF.